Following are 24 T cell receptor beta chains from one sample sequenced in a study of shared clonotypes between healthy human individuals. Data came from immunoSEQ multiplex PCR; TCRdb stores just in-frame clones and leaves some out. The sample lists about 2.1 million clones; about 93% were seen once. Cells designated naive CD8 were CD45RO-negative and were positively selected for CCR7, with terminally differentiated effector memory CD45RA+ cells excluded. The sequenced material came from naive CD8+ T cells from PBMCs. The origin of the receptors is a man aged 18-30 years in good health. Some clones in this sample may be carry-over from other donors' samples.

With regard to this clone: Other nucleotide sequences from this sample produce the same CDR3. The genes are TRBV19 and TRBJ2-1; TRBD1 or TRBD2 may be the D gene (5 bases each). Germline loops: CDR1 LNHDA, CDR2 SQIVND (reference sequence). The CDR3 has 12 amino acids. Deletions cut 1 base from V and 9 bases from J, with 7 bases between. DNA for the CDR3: TGTGCCAGTAGTATAGGGGGGAGTGAGCAGTTCTTC. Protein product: CASSIGGSEQFF.

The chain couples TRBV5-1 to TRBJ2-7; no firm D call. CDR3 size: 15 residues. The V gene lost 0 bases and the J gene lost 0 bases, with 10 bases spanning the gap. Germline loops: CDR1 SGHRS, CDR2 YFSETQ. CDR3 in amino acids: CASSLVGESSYEQYF. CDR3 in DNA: TGCGCCAGCAGCTTGGTGGGTGAGAGCTCCTACGAGCAGTACTTC.

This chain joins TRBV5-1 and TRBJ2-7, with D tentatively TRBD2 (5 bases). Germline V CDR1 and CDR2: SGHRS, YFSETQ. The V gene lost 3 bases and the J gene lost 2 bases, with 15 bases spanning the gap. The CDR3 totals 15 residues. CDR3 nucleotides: TGCGCCAGCAGCTATGAGGGTACTTCCACCTACGAGCAGTACTTC. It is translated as CASSYEGTSTYEQYF.

Here the CDR3 reads CASSLMTGGGYTF. CDR3 coding DNA: TGTGCCAGCAGTTTAATGACAGGGGGCGGCTACACCTTC. The chain carries TRBV27 and TRBJ1-2; 10 bases match TRBD1. Unmatched junction bases numbered 2, after V lost 2 bases and J lost 8 bases. This CDR3 region has 13 residues. Germline V gives CDR1 MNHEY, CDR2 SMNVEV (reference sequence).

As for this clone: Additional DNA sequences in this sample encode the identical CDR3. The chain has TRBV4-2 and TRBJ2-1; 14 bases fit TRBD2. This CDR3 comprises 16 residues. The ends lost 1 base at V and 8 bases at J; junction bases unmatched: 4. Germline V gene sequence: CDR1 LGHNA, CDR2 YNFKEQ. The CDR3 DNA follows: TGTGCCAGCAGCCAAGGTCCGGGACTAGCGGGAGATGAGCAGTTCTTC. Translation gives CASSQGPGLAGDEQFF.

CDR3 nucleotide sequence: TGCAGCGCCTTGACAGTCAGCTCCTACGAGCAGTACTTC. Translation: CSALTVSSYEQYF. The V gene is TRBV29-1, the J gene TRBJ2-7, with a possible D match to TRBD1 (5 bases). Deletions cut 7 bases from V and 0 bases from J, with 13 bases between. The CDR3 consists of 13 residues. Germline V gene sequence: CDR1 SQVTM, CDR2 ANQGSEA.

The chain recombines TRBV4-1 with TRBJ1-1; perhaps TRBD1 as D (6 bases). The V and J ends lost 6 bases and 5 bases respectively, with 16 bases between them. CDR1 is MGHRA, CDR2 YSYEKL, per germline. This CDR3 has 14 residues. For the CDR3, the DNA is TGCGCCAGCAGTCTGGACCTCACAGGGACTGAAGCTTTCTTT. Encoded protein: CASSLDLTGTEAFF.

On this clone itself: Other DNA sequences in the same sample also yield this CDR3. CDR3 sequence (DNA): TGCGCCAGCAGCCAAGATGCAGGAAGCTCCTACGAGCAGTACTTC. Translated, it gives CASSQDAGSSYEQYF. The chain uses TRBV4-3 and TRBJ2-7, with D unresolved. There are 15 residues in the CDR3. From germline, CDR1 is LGHNA and CDR2 YSLEER. Trimming took 0 bases from V and 0 from J, leaving 9 bases between them.

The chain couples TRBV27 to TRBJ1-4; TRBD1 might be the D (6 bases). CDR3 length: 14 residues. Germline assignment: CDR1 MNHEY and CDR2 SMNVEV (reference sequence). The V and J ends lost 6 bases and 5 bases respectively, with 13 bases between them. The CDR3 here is CASRAGATNEKLFF. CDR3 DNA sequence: TGTGCCAGCAGAGCGGGGGCGACGAATGAAAAACTGTTTTTT.

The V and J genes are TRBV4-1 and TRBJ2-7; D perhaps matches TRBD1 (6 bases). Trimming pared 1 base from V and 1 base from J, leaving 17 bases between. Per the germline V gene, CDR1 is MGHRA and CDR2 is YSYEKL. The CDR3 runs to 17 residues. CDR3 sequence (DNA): TGCGCCAGCAGCCAAGGAATGGGCCAGGGGATATCCTACGAGCAGTACTTC. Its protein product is CASSQGMGQGISYEQYF.

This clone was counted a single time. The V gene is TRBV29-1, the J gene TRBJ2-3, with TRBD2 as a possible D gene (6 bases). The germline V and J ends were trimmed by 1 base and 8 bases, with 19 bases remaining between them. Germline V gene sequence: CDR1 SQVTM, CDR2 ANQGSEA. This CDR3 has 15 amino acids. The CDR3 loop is CSVEGGDWRHGTQYF. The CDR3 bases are TGCAGCGTTGAAGGGGGGGACTGGCGGCATGGTACGCAGTATTTT.

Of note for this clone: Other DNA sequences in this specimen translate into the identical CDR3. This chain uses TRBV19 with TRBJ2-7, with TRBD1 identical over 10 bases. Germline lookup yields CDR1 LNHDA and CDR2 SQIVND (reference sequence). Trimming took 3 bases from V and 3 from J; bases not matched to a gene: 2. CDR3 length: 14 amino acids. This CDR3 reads CASSMGTGDYEQYF. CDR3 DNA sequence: TGTGCCAGTAGTATGGGGACAGGGGACTACGAGCAGTACTTC.

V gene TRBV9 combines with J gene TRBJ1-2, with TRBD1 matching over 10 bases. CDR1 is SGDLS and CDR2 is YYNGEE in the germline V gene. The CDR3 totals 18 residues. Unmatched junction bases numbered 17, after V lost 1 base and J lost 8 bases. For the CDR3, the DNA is TGTGCCAGCAGCGTATCGGGACAGGGGTATTATCCTTCGGGAGGCTACACCTTC. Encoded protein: CASSVSGQGYYPSGGYTF.

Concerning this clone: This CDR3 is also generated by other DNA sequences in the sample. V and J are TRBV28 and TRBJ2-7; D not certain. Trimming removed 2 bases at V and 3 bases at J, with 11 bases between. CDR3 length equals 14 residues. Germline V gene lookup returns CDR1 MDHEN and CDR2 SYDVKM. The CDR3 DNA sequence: TGTGCCAGCAGTTTAGGTGCCAGAGGCTACGAGCAGTACTTC. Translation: CASSLGARGYEQYF.

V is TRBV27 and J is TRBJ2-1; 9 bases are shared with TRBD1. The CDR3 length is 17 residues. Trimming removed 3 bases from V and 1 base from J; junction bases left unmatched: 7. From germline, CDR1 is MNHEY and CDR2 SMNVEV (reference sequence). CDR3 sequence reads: CASSFLPGQGSYNEQFF. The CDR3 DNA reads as TGTGCCAGCAGTTTCTTACCGGGACAGGGTTCCTACAATGAGCAGTTCTTC.

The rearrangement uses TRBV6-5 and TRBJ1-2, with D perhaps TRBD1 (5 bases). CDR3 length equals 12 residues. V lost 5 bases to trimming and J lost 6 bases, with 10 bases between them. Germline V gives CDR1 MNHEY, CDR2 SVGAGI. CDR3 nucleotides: TGTGCCAGCAGTAACCTGACAGATGGCTACACCTTC. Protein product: CASSNLTDGYTF.

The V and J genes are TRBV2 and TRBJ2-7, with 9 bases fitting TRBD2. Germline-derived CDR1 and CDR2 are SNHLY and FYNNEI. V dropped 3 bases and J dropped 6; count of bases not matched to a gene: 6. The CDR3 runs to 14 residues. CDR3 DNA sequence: TGTGCCAGCAGTGAGACTAGCGGAAGCGGCGAGCAGTACTTC. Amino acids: CASSETSGSGEQYF.

The DNA of the CDR3 is TGTGCCAGTACCATGGGGGAGGGATACAATGAGCAGTTCTTC. This gives the protein CASTMGEGYNEQFF. The rearrangement uses TRBV19 and TRBJ2-1; TRBD2 aligns across 7 bases. V was clipped by 7 bases and J by 4 bases; unmatched bases: 7. The germline CDR1 and CDR2 sequences are LNHDA and SQIVND (reference sequence). The CDR3 totals 14 residues.

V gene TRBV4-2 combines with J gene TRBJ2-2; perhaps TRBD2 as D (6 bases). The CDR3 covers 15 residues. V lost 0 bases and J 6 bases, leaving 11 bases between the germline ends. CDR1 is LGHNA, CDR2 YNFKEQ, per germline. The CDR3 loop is CASSQDWGDSGELFF. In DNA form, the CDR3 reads TGTGCCAGCAGCCAAGATTGGGGGGACTCCGGGGAGCTGTTTTTT.

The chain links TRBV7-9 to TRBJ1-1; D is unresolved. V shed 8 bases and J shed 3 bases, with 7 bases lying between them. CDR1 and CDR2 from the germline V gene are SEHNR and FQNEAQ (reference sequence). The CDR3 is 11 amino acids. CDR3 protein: CASGLDTEAFF. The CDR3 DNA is TGTGCCAGCGGGTTAGACACTGAAGCTTTCTTT.

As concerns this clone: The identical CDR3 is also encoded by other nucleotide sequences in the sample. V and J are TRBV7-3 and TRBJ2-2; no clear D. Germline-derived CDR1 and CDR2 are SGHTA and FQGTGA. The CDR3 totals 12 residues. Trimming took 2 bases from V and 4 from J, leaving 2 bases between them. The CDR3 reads CASSLGTGELFF. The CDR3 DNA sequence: TGTGCCAGCAGCTTAGGCACCGGGGAGCTGTTTTTT.

DNA for the CDR3: TGTGCCAGCAGCTCCCGGGACTTCTCCTACGAGCAGTACTTC. Encoded protein: CASSSRDFSYEQYF. The gene calls are TRBV7-9 and TRBJ2-7, with D possibly TRBD2 on 6 matching bases. Germline V gene sequence: CDR1 SEHNR, CDR2 FQNEAQ (reference sequence). The germline V and J ends were trimmed by 4 bases and 0 bases, with 10 bases remaining between them. The CDR3 runs to 14 residues.

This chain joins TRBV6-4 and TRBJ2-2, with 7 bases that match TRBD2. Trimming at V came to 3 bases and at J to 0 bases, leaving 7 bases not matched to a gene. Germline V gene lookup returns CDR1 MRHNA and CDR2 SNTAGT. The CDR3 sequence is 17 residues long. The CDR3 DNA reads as TGTGCCAGCAGTGAGACTAGCCTGTTCGCGAACACCGGGGAGCTGTTTTTT. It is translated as CASSETSLFANTGELFF.

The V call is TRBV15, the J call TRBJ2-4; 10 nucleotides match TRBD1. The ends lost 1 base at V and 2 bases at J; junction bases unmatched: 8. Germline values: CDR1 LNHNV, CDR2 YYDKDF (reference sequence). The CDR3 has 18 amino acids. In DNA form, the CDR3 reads TGTGCCACCAGCAGAGGGGTGGACAGGGGGAATCCCAAAAACATTCAGTACTTC. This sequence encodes CATSRGVDRGNPKNIQYF.